This T cell receptor (beta chain) comes out of a study of CD8+ T cells in alopecia areata. About the research overall: Each of the treated patients was given oral tofacitinib, 5 to 10 mg twice daily, for moderate-to-severe alopecia areata.

Study observations and caveats: Relative to mice, TCR sharing across patients was less clear, a difference possibly HLA-related.

Once RNA had been extracted, it was reverse transcribed into cDNA to act as the sequencing template. The assay was immunoSEQ multiplex PCR, and TCRdb's table has in-frame clones only and misses some. Of 65,000 to 75,000 clones listed, more than 40% are singletons. With V trimmed by 5 bases and J by 1 base, 8 bases remained unmatched. The CDR3 covers 16 residues. Germline values: CDR1 LGHNA, CDR2 YSLEER. Worth noting for this clone: Its specificity is not known.

The researchers isolated CD4+ and CD8+ T cells from PBMCs by sorting. The chain couples TRBV4-3 to TRBJ2-1; 7 bases line up with TRBD2. The source material was CD8+ T cells sorted from blood, sampled at week 0. The clonotype originates from a human donor with alopecia areata. The chain's CDR3 is CASSSTSVESYNEQFF. The CDR3 DNA reads as TGCGCCAGCAGCTCCACTAGCGTCGAATCCTACAATGAGCAGTTCTTC.